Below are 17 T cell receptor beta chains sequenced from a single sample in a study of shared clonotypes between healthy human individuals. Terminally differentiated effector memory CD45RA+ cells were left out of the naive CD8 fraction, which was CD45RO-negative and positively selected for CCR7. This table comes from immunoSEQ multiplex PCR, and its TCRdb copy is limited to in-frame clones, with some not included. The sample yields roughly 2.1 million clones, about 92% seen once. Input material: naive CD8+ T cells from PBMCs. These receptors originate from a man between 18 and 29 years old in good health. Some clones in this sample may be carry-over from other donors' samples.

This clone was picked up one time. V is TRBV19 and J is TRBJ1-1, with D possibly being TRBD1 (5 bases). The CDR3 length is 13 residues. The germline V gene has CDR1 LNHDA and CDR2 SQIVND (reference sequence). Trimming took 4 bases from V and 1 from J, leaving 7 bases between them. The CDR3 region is CASSNTGNTEAFF. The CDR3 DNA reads TGTGCCAGTAGTAATACAGGGAACACTGAAGCTTTCTTT.

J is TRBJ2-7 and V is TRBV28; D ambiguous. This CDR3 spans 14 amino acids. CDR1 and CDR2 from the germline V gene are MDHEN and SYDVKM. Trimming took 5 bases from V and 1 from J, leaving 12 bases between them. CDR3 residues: CASSPETQSYEQYF. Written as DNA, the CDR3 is TGTGCCAGCAGTCCGGAGACACAGTCCTACGAGCAGTACTTC.

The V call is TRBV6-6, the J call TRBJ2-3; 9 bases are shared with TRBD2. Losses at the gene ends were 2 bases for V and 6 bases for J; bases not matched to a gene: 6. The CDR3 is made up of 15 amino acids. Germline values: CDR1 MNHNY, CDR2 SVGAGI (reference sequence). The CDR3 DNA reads TGTGCCAGCAGTTACGAGGCGGGAGGGGTGGATACGCAGTATTTT. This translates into CASSYEAGGVDTQYF.

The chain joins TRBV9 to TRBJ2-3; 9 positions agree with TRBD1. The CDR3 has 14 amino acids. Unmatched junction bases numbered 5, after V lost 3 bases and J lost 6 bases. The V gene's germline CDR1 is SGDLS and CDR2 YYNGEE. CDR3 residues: CASSGTGEADTQYF. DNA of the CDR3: TGTGCCAGCAGCGGGACAGGGGAGGCGGATACGCAGTATTTT.

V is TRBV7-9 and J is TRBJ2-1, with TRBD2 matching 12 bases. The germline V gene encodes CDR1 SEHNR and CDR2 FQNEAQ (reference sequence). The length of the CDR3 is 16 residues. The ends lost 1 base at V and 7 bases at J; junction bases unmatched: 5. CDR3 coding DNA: TGTGCCAGCAGCTTAGTGGCAGGGACTAGCGGGAATGAGCAGTTCTTC. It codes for CASSLVAGTSGNEQFF.

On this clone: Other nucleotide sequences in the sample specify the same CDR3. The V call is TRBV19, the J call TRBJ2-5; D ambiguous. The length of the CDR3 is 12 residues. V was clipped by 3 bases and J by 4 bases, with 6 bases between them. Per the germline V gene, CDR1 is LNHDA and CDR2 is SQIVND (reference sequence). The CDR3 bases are TGTGCCAGTAGTATCCTCGGAGAGACCCAGTACTTC. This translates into CASSILGETQYF.

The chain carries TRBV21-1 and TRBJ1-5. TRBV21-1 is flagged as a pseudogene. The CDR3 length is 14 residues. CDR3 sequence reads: CASTVRPWNQPQHF. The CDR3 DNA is TGTGCCAGCACCGTGCGGCCCTGGAATCAGCCCCAGCATTTT.

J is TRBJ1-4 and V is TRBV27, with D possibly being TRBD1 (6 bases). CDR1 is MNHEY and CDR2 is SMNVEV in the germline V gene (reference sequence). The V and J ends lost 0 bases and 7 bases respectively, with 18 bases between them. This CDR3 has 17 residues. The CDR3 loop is CASSLSPGTGWGEKLFF. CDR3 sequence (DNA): TGTGCCAGCAGTTTATCCCCTGGTACAGGGTGGGGTGAAAAACTGTTTTTT.

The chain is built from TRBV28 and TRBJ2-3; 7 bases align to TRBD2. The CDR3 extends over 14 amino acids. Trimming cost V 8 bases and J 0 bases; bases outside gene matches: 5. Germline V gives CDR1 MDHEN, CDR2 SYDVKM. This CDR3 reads CASGLAESTDTQYF. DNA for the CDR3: TGTGCCAGCGGCCTAGCGGAAAGCACAGATACGCAGTATTTT.

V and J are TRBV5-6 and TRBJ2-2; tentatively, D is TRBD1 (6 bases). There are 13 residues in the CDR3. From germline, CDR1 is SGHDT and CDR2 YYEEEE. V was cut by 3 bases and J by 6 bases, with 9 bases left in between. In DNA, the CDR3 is TGTGCCAGCAGCTCCGGACAGTCCGGGGAGCTGTTTTTT. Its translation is CASSSGQSGELFF.

The CDR3 DNA follows: TGTGCCAGCAGTTTATGGAGTGGCCGGGGGCTGGAGACCCAGTACTTC. This translates into CASSLWSGRGLETQYF. The chain links TRBV28 to TRBJ2-5; D possibly matches TRBD1 or TRBD2 (6 bases each). The CDR3 sequence is 16 residues long. Per germline, CDR1 MDHEN and CDR2 SYDVKM. The germline V and J ends were trimmed by 0 bases and 5 bases, with 16 bases remaining between them.

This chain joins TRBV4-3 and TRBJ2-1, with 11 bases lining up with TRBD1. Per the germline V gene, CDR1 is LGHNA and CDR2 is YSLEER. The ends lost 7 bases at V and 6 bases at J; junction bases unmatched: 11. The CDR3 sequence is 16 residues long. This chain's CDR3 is CASKISTGTGGNEQFF. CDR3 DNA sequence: TGCGCCAGCAAAATCTCAACCGGGACAGGGGGCAATGAGCAGTTCTTC.

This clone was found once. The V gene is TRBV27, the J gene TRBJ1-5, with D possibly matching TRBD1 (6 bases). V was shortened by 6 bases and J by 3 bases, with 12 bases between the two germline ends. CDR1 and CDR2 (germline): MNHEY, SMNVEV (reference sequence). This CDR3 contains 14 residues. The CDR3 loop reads CASSPGVDNQPQHF. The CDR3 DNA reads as TGTGCCAGCAGCCCAGGGGTCGACAATCAGCCCCAGCATTTT.

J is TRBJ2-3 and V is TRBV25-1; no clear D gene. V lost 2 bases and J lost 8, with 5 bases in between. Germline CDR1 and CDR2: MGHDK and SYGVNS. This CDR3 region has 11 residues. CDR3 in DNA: TGTGCCAGCAGTGAAGGCGTTACGCAGTATTTT. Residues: CASSEGVTQYF.

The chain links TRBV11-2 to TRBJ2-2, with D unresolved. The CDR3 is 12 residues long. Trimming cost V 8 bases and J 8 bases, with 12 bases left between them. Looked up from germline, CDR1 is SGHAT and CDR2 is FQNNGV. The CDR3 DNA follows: TGTGCCAGCCCCAACGTCCTGGGGGAGCTGTTTTTT. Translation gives CASPNVLGELFF.

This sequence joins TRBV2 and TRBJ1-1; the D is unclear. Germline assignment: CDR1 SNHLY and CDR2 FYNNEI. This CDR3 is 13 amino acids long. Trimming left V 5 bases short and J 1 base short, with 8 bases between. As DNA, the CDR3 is TGTGCCAGCAGTTGGACGGGGAACACTGAAGCTTTCTTT. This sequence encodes CASSWTGNTEAFF.

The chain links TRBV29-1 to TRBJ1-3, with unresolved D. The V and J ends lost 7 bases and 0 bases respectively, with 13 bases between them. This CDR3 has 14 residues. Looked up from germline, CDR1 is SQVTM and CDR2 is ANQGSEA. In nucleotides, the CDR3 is TGCAGCGCTCGCGGGGTCGACTCTGGAAACACCATATATTTT. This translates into CSARGVDSGNTIYF.